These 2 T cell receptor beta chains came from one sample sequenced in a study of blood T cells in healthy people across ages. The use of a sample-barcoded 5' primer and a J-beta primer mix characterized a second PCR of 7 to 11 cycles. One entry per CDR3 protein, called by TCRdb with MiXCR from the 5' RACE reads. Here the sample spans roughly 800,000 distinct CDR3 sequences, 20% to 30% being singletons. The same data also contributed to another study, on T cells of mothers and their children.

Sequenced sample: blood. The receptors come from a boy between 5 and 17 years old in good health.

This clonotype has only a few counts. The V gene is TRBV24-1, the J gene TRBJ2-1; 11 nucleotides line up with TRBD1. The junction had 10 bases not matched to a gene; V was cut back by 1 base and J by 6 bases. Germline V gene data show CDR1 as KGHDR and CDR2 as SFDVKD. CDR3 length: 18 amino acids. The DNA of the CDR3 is TGTGCCACCAGTGATTTTTCCGTCGGGACAGGGGGGATCAATGAGCAGTTCTTC. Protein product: CATSDFSVGTGGINEQFF.

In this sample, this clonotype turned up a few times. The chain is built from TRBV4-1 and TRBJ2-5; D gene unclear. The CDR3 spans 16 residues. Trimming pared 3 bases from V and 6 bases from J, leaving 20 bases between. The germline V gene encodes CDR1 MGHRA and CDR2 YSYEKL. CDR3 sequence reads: CASSQRLPSEPKTQYF. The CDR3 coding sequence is TGCGCCAGCAGCCAGCGACTGCCTTCCGAACCAAAGACCCAGTACTTC.